A few counts support the clone carrying this T cell receptor (beta chain). The isolated RNA, all of it, was reverse transcribed, so expressed TCRB transcripts were what got sequenced. About 3.57 million reads per sample were averaged for naive, central memory and regulatory samples. Assay: immunoSEQ multiplex PCR; the TCRdb copy retains only in-frame clones and omits some. The table includes hundreds of thousands of clones, over 10% detected once. The sample is drawn from a study of beta chain features in type 1 diabetes. Study background: Sorted cells, approximately 110,000,000 in number, were examined across all samples.

The sequence was collected from a man between 18 and 35 years old in good health. Sequenced material: naive CD4+ T cells from blood.

The CDR3 coding sequence is TGTGCTAGTGGTTTGGTACCAAGTGGGCGAGAAGCTTTCTTT. This codes for CASGLVPSGREAFF. The V gene is TRBV12-5, the J gene TRBJ1-1; unclear D gene. The length of the CDR3 is 14 residues. V gave up 0 bases and J gave up 8 bases, with 13 bases separating them. Germline V gene data show CDR1 as LGHNT and CDR2 as FRNRAP.